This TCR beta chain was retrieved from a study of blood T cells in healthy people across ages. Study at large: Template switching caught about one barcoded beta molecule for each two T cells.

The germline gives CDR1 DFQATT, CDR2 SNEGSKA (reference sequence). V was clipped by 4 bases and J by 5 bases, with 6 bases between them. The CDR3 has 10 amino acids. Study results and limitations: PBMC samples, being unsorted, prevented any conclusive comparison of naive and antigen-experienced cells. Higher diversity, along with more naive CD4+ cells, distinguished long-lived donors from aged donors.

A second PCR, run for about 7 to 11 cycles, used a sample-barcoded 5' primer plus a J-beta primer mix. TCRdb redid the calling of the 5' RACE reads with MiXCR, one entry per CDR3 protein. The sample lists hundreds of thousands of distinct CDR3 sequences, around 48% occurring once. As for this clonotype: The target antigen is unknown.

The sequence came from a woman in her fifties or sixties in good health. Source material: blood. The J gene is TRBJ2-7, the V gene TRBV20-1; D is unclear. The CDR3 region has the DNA TGCAGTGCTAACTTCAACGAGCAGTACTTC. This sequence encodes CSANFNEQYF.